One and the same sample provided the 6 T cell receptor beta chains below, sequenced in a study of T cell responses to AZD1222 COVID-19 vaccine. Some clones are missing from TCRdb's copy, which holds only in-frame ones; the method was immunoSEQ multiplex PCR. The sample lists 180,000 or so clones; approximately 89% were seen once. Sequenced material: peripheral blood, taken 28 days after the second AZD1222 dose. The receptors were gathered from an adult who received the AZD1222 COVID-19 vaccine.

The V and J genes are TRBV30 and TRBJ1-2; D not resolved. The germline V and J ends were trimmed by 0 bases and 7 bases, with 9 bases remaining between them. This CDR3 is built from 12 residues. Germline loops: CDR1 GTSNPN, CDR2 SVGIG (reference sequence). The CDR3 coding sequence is TGTGCCTGGAGTGTACTAGTCGGTGGCTACACCTTC. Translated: CAWSVLVGGYTF.

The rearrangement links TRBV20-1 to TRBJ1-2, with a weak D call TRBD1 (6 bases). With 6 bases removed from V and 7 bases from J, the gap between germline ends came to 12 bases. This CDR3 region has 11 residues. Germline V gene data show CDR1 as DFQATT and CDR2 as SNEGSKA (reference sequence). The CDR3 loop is CSAPGGGGYTF. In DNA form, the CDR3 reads TGCAGTGCCCCGGGAGGGGGTGGCTACACCTTC.

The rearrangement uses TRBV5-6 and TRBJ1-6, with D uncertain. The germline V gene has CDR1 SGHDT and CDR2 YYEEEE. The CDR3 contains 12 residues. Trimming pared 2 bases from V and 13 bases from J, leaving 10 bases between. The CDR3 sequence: CASSFRGLPLHF. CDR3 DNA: TGTGCCAGCAGCTTCAGAGGCTTGCCCCTCCACTTT.

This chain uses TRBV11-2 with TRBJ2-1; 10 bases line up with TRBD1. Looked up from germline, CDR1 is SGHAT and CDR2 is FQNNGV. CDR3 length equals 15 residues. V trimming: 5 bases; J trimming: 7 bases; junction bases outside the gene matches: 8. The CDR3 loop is CASSADRGRWNEQFF. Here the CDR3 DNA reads TGTGCCAGCAGCGCCGACAGGGGGCGGTGGAATGAGCAGTTCTTC. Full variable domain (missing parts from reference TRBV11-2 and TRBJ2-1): EAGVAQSPRYKIIEKRQSVAFWCNPISGHATLYWYQQILGQGPKLLIQFQNNGVVDDSQLPKDRFSAERLKGVDSTLKIQPAKLEDSAVYLCASSADRGRWNEQFFGPGTRLTVL.

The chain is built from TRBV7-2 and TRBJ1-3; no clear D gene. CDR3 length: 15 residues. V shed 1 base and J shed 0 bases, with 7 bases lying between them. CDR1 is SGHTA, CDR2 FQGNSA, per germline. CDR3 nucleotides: TGTGCCAGCAGCTTAGAAGCCAGCTCTGGAAACACCATATATTTT. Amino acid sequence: CASSLEASSGNTIYF.

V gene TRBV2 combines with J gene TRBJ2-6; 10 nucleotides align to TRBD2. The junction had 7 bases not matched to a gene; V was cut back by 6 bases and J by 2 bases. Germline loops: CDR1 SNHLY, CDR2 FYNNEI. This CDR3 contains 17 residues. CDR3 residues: CASRASGGRTGANVLTF. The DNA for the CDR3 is TGTGCCAGCAGAGCTAGCGGGGGACGGACTGGGGCCAACGTCCTGACTTTC. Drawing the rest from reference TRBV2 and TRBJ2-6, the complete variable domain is EPEVTQTPSHQVTQMGQEVILRCVPISNHLYFYWYRQILGQKVEFLVSFYNNEISEKSEIFDDQFSVERPDGSNFTLKIRSTKLEDSAMYFCASRASGGRTGANVLTFGAGSRLTVL.